This T cell receptor beta chain was profiled in a study of shared T cell receptors in the human thymus. The CDR3 has 14 residues. CDR1 LNHNV and CDR2 YYDKDF come from the germline V gene (reference sequence). V lost 5 bases, J lost 5 bases, and 9 bases stayed unmatched. This clone came up a few times. TCRdb's table, derived via immunoSEQ multiplex PCR, lists solely in-frame clones and lacks some. The table lists hundreds of thousands of clones, 75% to 85% of them singletons, with 0.01% to 0.015% in the top ten. The same sample was also used in a study of human thymus T cells. That paper adds: The donor group consisted of healthy Finnish infants who were having corrective surgery for congenital heart defects. Thymic material originated from resections removed in the course of corrective heart surgery. V and J gene usage appeared biased in thymic and blood repertoires. Unrelated individuals had highly overlapping thymic repertoires, as reported in related research.

The chain links TRBV15 to TRBJ2-7; 7 bases fit TRBD2. The receptor was isolated from a boy less than two years old with a congenital heart defect. The sample consisted of thymocytes. Here the CDR3 DNA reads TGTGCCACCAGCCTAGGTTGGGGGGGAGACGAGCAGTACTTC. Translated: CATSLGWGGDEQYF.